The clone carrying this T cell receptor beta chain was detected only once. Its antigen is unidentified. Generated by immunoSEQ multiplex PCR, the TCRdb table keeps only in-frame clones and is missing some. The sample lists about 180,000 clones; 70% to 90% were seen once. This CDR3 has 13 residues. V shed 6 bases, J shed 3 bases, and the junction held 4 bases outside the gene matches. CDR1 and CDR2 from the germline V gene are LNHDA and SQIVND (reference sequence). This sample is drawn from a study of Ad26.COV2.S vaccination and SARS-CoV-2 variants. Study-wide results and caveats: Vaccinees displayed broader spike-specific TCR repertoires than placebo recipients. Analytic work on TCR breadth and depth might have understated the full extent of total T cell responses.

This sequence originates from a human donor who had recovered from COVID-19. The chain links TRBV19 to TRBJ1-1; 7 bases fit TRBD1. Specimen: peripheral blood, collected after recovery from COVID-19. CDR3 amino acids: CASSHDRDTEAFF. CDR3 in DNA: TGTGCCAGTAGCCATGACAGGGACACTGAAGCTTTCTTT.